The 28 T cell receptor beta chains below come from one sample, sequenced in a study of blood T cell repertoires in COVID-19. The protocol was immunoSEQ multiplex PCR, while the TCRdb copy is restricted to in-frame clones and leaves out a portion. The sample comprises fewer than 250,000 clones, under 90% of which are singletons, and around a tenth rests with the top ten. The sequenced material came from peripheral blood. The receptors originated from a man aged 50 or older with COVID-19, enrolled during active disease.

The chain couples TRBV24-1 to TRBJ2-1; weak D call: TRBD2 (5 bases). The V end was cut by 6 bases, the J end by 5 bases, with 16 bases between. Germline V gene sequence: CDR1 KGHDR, CDR2 SFDVKD. The CDR3 is 15 amino acids. The CDR3 is CATSKAEAGDNEQFF. The CDR3 region has the DNA TGTGCCACCAGTAAAGCGGAGGCAGGTGACAATGAGCAGTTCTTC.

The V call is TRBV19, the J call TRBJ1-1, with a possible D match to TRBD1 (6 bases). V was shortened by 7 bases and J by 0 bases, with 9 bases between the two germline ends. The CDR3 has 13 amino acids. Germline V gene sequence: CDR1 LNHDA, CDR2 SQIVND (reference sequence). The CDR3 sequence: CASTGQLNTEAFF. The CDR3 DNA sequence: TGTGCCAGTACCGGACAGTTGAACACTGAAGCTTTCTTT.

The chain links TRBV30 to TRBJ2-3, with unresolved D. Germline lookup yields CDR1 GTSNPN and CDR2 SVGIG (reference sequence). Trimming removed 3 bases from V and 0 bases from J, with 4 bases in between. CDR3 length equals 12 residues. CDR3: CAWSGSTDTQYF. As DNA, the CDR3 is TGTGCCTGGAGCGGTAGCACAGATACGCAGTATTTT.

This clone was found once. CDR3: CASSPPGTGRLEQFF. The CDR3 DNA sequence: TGTGCCAGCAGTCCCCCCGGGACAGGGAGACTTGAGCAGTTCTTC. This sequence joins TRBV28 and TRBJ2-1, with TRBD1 matching 9 bases. The CDR3 is 15 residues long. Germline values: CDR1 MDHEN, CDR2 SYDVKM. The ends lost 5 bases at V and 9 bases at J; junction bases unmatched: 11.

This clone appeared once. The rearrangement joins TRBV11-3 to TRBJ1-1; D may be TRBD1 (5 bases). Trimming cost V 0 bases and J 4 bases, with 9 bases left between them. CDR1 is SGHNT and CDR2 is YENEEA in the germline V gene. There are 14 residues in the CDR3. CDR3 protein: CASSLDFGATEAFF. The CDR3 DNA sequence: TGTGCCAGCAGCTTAGATTTTGGGGCCACTGAAGCTTTCTTT.

This clone has a single count. CDR3 nucleotide sequence: TGTGCCAGCAGTGGACAGGGGGCGTCCAAAAACATTCAGTACTTC. This sequence encodes CASSGQGASKNIQYF. The rearrangement links TRBV2 to TRBJ2-4; 10 bases are shared with TRBD1. Per the germline V gene, CDR1 is SNHLY and CDR2 is FYNNEI. J was trimmed by 2 bases and V by 4 bases; bases with no gene match: 2. The CDR3 is made up of 15 amino acids.

V is TRBV28 and J is TRBJ1-2, with a weak D call TRBD1 (5 bases). V was trimmed by 6 bases and J by 5 bases, leaving 7 bases between them. The CDR3 loop spans 11 amino acids. Germline CDR1 is MDHEN and CDR2 is SYDVKM. The CDR3 loop is CASRGTYGYTF. The CDR3 DNA sequence: TGTGCCAGCAGGGGGACTTATGGCTACACCTTC.

The chain links TRBV6-2 or TRBV6-3 to TRBJ2-1; 12 bases line up with TRBD2. The CDR3 runs to 17 residues. Germline-derived CDR1 and CDR2 are MNHEY and SVGEGT. With 6 bases clipped from V and 6 bases from J, the junction kept 12 bases outside the gene matches. For the CDR3, the DNA is TGTGCCAGCAGCCCTACAACGGCTAGCGGGGGGGCCAATGAGCAGTTCTTC. Amino acid sequence: CASSPTTASGGANEQFF.

The J gene is TRBJ2-6, the V gene TRBV28, with D tentatively TRBD1 (5 bases). Trimming pared 3 bases from V and 0 bases from J, leaving 12 bases between. The V gene's germline CDR1 is MDHEN and CDR2 SYDVKM. CDR3 length: 17 residues. The CDR3 reads CASSFETRGSGANVLTF. The DNA of the CDR3 is TGTGCCAGCAGTTTCGAGACAAGGGGCTCTGGGGCCAACGTCCTGACTTTC.

Comments on this clone: The same CDR3 also results from other DNA sequences found in this sample. The V call is TRBV6-4, the J call TRBJ2-2; TRBD2 matches at 11 bases. Trimming at V came to 6 bases and at J to 3 bases, leaving 0 bases not matched to a gene. CDR1 and CDR2 from the germline V gene are MRHNA and SNTAGT. This CDR3 region has 14 residues. In DNA form, the CDR3 reads TGTGCCAGCAGACTAGCGGGAGACACCGGGGAGCTGTTTTTT. It codes for CASRLAGDTGELFF.

The V and J genes are TRBV27 and TRBJ2-2, with a tentative D call TRBD2 (5 bases). The germline V and J ends were trimmed by 5 bases and 2 bases, with 15 bases remaining between them. The CDR3 runs 16 residues. The germline V gene has CDR1 MNHEY and CDR2 SMNVEV (reference sequence). As DNA, the CDR3 is TGTGCCAGCAGTAGTATGAGGGTTTCAAACACCGGGGAGCTGTTTTTT. Its protein is CASSSMRVSNTGELFF.

The chain uses TRBV7-3 and TRBJ2-2; TRBD1 matches 9 bases. Germline trimming cut 1 base from V and 4 bases from J; bases unmatched to any gene: 4. Germline CDR1 reads SGHTA; CDR2 reads FQGTGA. This CDR3 spans 16 amino acids. The CDR3 bases are TGTGCCAGCAGCTTAATCTCGGGACAGGGCACCGGGGAGCTGTTTTTT. Translated: CASSLISGQGTGELFF.

Concerning this clone: The sample has other DNA sequences that encode this CDR3 too. This chain links TRBV20-1 with TRBJ2-1; D not resolved. Trimming stripped 3 bases from V and 6 bases from J, with 6 bases between. CDR1 DFQATT and CDR2 SNEGSKA come from the germline V gene (reference sequence). This CDR3 region has 11 residues. The CDR3 DNA follows: TGCAGTGCTAGGTCAGTCAATGAGCAGTTCTTC. This encodes CSARSVNEQFF.

On this clone itself: This CDR3 is also generated by other DNA sequences in the sample. The gene calls are TRBV20-1 and TRBJ2-5, with 7 bases fitting TRBD2. Germline values: CDR1 DFQATT, CDR2 SNEGSKA (reference sequence). The ends lost 3 bases at V and 1 base at J; junction bases unmatched: 8. The CDR3 has 15 amino acids. CDR3 loop: CSASPSGAFQETQYF. The CDR3 DNA reads TGCAGTGCTAGTCCCAGCGGGGCCTTCCAAGAGACCCAGTACTTC.

The chain has TRBV7-6 and TRBJ2-7; 12 bases map to TRBD2. Trimming removed 5 bases from V and 4 bases from J; junction bases left unmatched: 9. Germline V gene lookup returns CDR1 SGHVS and CDR2 FNYEAQ. CDR3 size: 16 residues. The CDR3 protein is CASSNLLAGGAYEQYF. The DNA of the CDR3 is TGTGCCAGCAGCAACCTCCTAGCGGGGGGGGCTTACGAGCAGTACTTC.

The CDR3, as DNA: TGTGCCTGGTCCAAACCCCGACAGGGCGTAATTGGCAATGAGCAGTTCTTC. The encoded protein is CAWSKPRQGVIGNEQFF. The gene calls are TRBV30 and TRBJ2-1, with TRBD1 matching over 7 bases. The germline V gene has CDR1 GTSNPN and CDR2 SVGIG (reference sequence). J was trimmed by 6 bases and V by 5 bases; bases with no gene match: 19. The CDR3 is 17 residues long.

This CDR3 reads CASSSPGGNEQFF. The CDR3 DNA follows: TGTGCCAGCAGTTCGCCAGGGGGAAATGAGCAGTTCTTC. The chain is built from TRBV12-3 or TRBV12-4 and TRBJ2-1; 7 bases are shared with TRBD1. Trimming at V came to 4 bases and at J to 7 bases, leaving 4 bases not matched to a gene. This CDR3 comprises 13 residues.

The chain is built from TRBV19 and TRBJ1-5; TRBD1 matches at 9 bases. The J segment lost 4 bases and the V segment lost 6 bases, leaving 4 bases of the junction unmatched. This CDR3 has 14 amino acids. Germline CDR1 LNHDA, CDR2 SQIVND (reference sequence). The CDR3 DNA reads as TGTGCCAGTAGCCCGGGACAGGGTAATCAGCCCCAGCATTTT. Translated: CASSPGQGNQPQHF.

This sequence joins TRBV6-4 and TRBJ2-4, with 8 positions matching TRBD1. V gave up 6 bases and J gave up 8 bases; unmatched junction bases: 6. This CDR3 spans 13 amino acids. Germline V gives CDR1 MRHNA, CDR2 SNTAGT. The DNA for the CDR3 is TGTGCCAGCAGCTTAGACAGGGGAGACATTCAGTACTTC. Encoded protein: CASSLDRGDIQYF.

This clone showed up just once. Other DNA sequences of this sample code for an identical CDR3. V gene TRBV5-1 combines with J gene TRBJ2-7; TRBD1 is a possible D gene (6 bases). V lost 2 bases and J lost 3, with 6 bases in between. Germline values: CDR1 SGHRS, CDR2 YFSETQ. This CDR3 has 12 residues. The DNA of the CDR3 is TGCGCCAGCAGCTTACAGGGCTACGAGCAGTACTTC. This encodes CASSLQGYEQYF.

The chain employs TRBV5-1 and TRBJ1-1, with D perhaps matching TRBD1 (6 bases). The CDR3 totals 17 residues. The V gene lost 5 bases and the J gene lost 5 bases, with 25 bases spanning the gap. Germline V gives CDR1 SGHRS, CDR2 YFSETQ. DNA for the CDR3: TGCGCCAGCAGTACACCTACAGGGCAGGTCTCGGGAACTGAAGCTTTCTTT. It yields the protein CASSTPTGQVSGTEAFF.

The chain has TRBV15 and TRBJ2-7; 7 bases align to TRBD1. The length of the CDR3 is 15 residues. CDR1 and CDR2 (germline): LNHNV, YYDKDF (reference sequence). V was clipped by 3 bases and J by 7 bases; unmatched bases: 12. The CDR3 DNA sequence: TGTGCCACCAGCAGGTGGGACAGCAGCCCTAGGGAGCAGTACTTC. Translation: CATSRWDSSPREQYF.

The rearrangement uses TRBV6-6 and TRBJ1-1; no clear D gene. Trimming left V 2 bases short and J 0 bases short, with 10 bases between. Germline V lookup: CDR1 MNHNY, CDR2 SVGAGI (reference sequence). This CDR3 is built from 15 residues. CDR3 in DNA: TGTGCCAGCAGTTACGTCGGGAGCATGAACACTGAAGCTTTCTTT. This gives the protein CASSYVGSMNTEAFF.

The gene calls are TRBV3-1 (or the pseudogene TRBV3-2) and TRBJ1-2; 7 nucleotides line up with TRBD1. From germline, CDR1 is LGHDT and CDR2 YNNKEL (reference sequence). The length of the CDR3 is 14 residues. Unmatched junction bases numbered 9, after V lost 1 base and J lost 10 bases. CDR3 bases: TGTGCCAGCAGCCAAGGCGACAGGGTCGAAGCCTACACCTTC. Its protein product is CASSQGDRVEAYTF.

The table lists this clone with a count of one. The rearrangement joins TRBV20-1 to TRBJ2-7; 7 nucleotides line up with TRBD2. CDR1 is DFQATT, CDR2 SNEGSKA, per germline (reference sequence). V was pared by 6 bases and J by 5 bases, with 4 bases of the junction left unmatched. CDR3 length: 11 amino acids. CDR3 loop: CSAREGHEQYF. CDR3 DNA: TGCAGTGCCAGGGAGGGGCACGAGCAGTACTTC.

This clone has a single count. The chain joins TRBV5-4 to TRBJ1-1, with D possibly matching TRBD1 (6 bases). This CDR3 is built from 17 residues. The V gene lost 4 bases and the J gene lost 1 base, with 20 bases spanning the gap. Germline V gene lookup returns CDR1 SGHNT and CDR2 YYREEE (reference sequence). The CDR3 region is CASSPGGGGGRNTEAFF. The CDR3 DNA follows: TGTGCCAGCAGCCCGGGGGGCGGGGGAGGTCGGAACACTGAAGCTTTCTTT.

The count of this clone is one. Here the CDR3 DNA reads TGTGCCAGCAGTCCTCTGACAGGATACACTGAAGCTTTCTTT. It translates to CASSPLTGYTEAFF. J is TRBJ1-1 and V is TRBV6-5, with a tentative D call TRBD1 (6 bases). This CDR3 has 14 residues. The germline V and J ends were trimmed by 5 bases and 3 bases, with 13 bases remaining between them. CDR1 is MNHEY and CDR2 is SVGAGI in the germline V gene.

This clone was detected only once. The chain couples TRBV5-1 to TRBJ1-2, with D possibly matching TRBD1 (5 bases). V was clipped by 1 base and J by 0 bases, with 7 bases between them. Per the germline V gene, CDR1 is SGHRS and CDR2 is YFSETQ. This CDR3 has 14 residues. As DNA, the CDR3 is TGCGCCAGCAGCTTGTCGGGGGCTAACTATGGCTACACCTTC. Protein sequence: CASSLSGANYGYTF.